Listed here are 31 T cell receptor beta chains from one sample, sequenced in a study of blood T cells in healthy people across ages. Next came a second PCR, run for about 7 to 12 cycles, which used a sample-barcoded 5' primer along with a J-beta primer mix. From the 5' RACE reads, TCRdb called clonotypes with MiXCR, one entry per CDR3 protein. Here the sample spans more than 500,000 distinct CDR3 sequences, roughly 28% being singletons. Sequencing used blood. The receptors derive from a woman between 70 and 85 years old in good health.

This sequence joins TRBV7-9 and TRBJ1-4; D is ambiguous. The CDR3 loop spans 12 amino acids. Germline V CDR1 and CDR2: SEHNR, FQNEAQ (reference sequence). The V gene lost 5 bases and the J gene lost 7 bases, with 8 bases spanning the gap. CDR3 residues: CASSNPTEKLFF. CDR3 DNA: TGTGCCAGCAGCAACCCCACTGAAAAACTGTTTTTT.

J is TRBJ1-6 and V is TRBV10-3; TRBD1 might be the D (5 bases). Trimming removed 5 bases from V and 6 bases from J, with 8 bases in between. This CDR3 is built from 13 residues. Germline V lookup: CDR1 ENHRY, CDR2 SYGVKD. The CDR3, as DNA: TGTGCCATCAGTACGGGGGGTAATTCACCCCTCCACTTT. Its translation is CAISTGGNSPLHF.

The chain links TRBV7-2 to TRBJ1-2; 7 nucleotides align to TRBD1. J lost 2 bases, V lost 1 base, and 4 bases had no gene match. Germline V gene data show CDR1 as SGHTA and CDR2 as FQGNSA. The CDR3 length is 15 residues. CDR3 DNA sequence: TGTGCCAGCAGCTTAGGTTCGGGACAGAACTATGGCTACACCTTC. This encodes CASSLGSGQNYGYTF.

This clonotype was detected a few times. This rearrangement joins TRBV6-5 to TRBJ1-3; possibly TRBD1 for D (5 bases). Trimming left V 5 bases short and J 3 bases short, with 14 bases between. This CDR3 is built from 15 residues. Per the germline V gene, CDR1 is MNHEY and CDR2 is SVGAGI. The CDR3 sequence is CASSSPGTVGNTIYF. CDR3 in DNA: TGTGCCAGCAGTAGCCCCGGGACGGTTGGAAACACCATATATTTT.

The chain couples TRBV6-2 or TRBV6-3 to TRBJ2-3; 8 positions agree with TRBD1. With V trimmed by 6 bases and J by 2 bases, 10 bases remained unmatched. This CDR3 contains 16 residues. Germline CDR1 and CDR2: MNHEY and SVGEGT. The CDR3 DNA is TGTGCCAGCAGGGGAACAGGGGGACTCACCACAGATACGCAGTATTTT. It is translated as CASRGTGGLTTDTQYF.

The CDR3 sequence is CASSLVGLGPYEQYF. In DNA, the CDR3 is TGTGCCAGCAGCTTAGTTGGCCTAGGGCCCTACGAGCAGTACTTC. The rearrangement links TRBV7-2 to TRBJ2-7, with D uncertain. The ends were cut back, 1 base at V and 2 bases at J, with 12 bases in the middle. Germline V lookup: CDR1 SGHTA, CDR2 FQGNSA. The CDR3 is 15 residues long.

This clonotype has a handful of counts. The chain is built from TRBV12-3 or TRBV12-4 and TRBJ1-1, with D possibly matching TRBD1 (5 bases). Trimming took off 6 bases at V and 10 bases at J, with 15 bases between the two ends. There are 12 residues in the CDR3. The CDR3 reads CASSFVGTPAFF. In DNA, the CDR3 is TGTGCCAGCAGCTTCGTCGGGACCCCAGCTTTCTTT.

V gene TRBV5-1 combines with J gene TRBJ2-1; D might be TRBD1 (6 bases). This CDR3 has 14 residues. Trimming shortened V by 4 bases and J by 6 bases, and 14 bases separated the two germline ends. The germline V gene encodes CDR1 SGHRS and CDR2 YFSETQ. The CDR3 coding sequence is TGCGCCAGCAGCCCTAACAGGGTACCCAATGAGCAGTTCTTC. Its translation: CASSPNRVPNEQFF.

This clonotype was counted only a few times. This chain links TRBV9 with TRBJ1-2, with D possibly matching TRBD1 (5 bases). Germline CDR1 is SGDLS and CDR2 is YYNGEE. V was pared by 4 bases and J by 6 bases, with 16 bases between. The CDR3 runs to 14 residues. In DNA, the CDR3 is TGTGCCAGCAGCCCCCGGGGGGAGGCAGATGGCTACACCTTC. Protein sequence: CASSPRGEADGYTF.

V is TRBV29-1 and J is TRBJ2-6; no firm D call. The V end lost 1 base, the J end lost 4 bases, and 5 bases lay between the germline ends. The CDR3 runs 13 residues. CDR1 is SQVTM and CDR2 is ANQGSEA in the germline V gene. CDR3 sequence reads: CSVEVEGANVLTF. DNA for the CDR3: TGCAGCGTTGAAGTGGAGGGGGCCAACGTCCTGACTTTC.

Only a few counts were recorded for this clonotype. The rearrangement links TRBV18 to TRBJ2-1, with D tentatively TRBD2 (6 bases). Between the trimmed V and J ends, which lost 3 bases and 4 bases, there was a span of 13 bases. The CDR3 spans 15 residues. Germline V gives CDR1 KGHSH, CDR2 LQKENI. The DNA for the CDR3 is TGTGCCAGCTCACCCCCTAGCGTAGGGTACAATGAGCAGTTCTTC. This translates into CASSPPSVGYNEQFF.

The chain employs TRBV3-1 and TRBJ2-1; 7 bases fit TRBD2. The CDR3 length is 16 residues. V shed 0 bases, J shed 7 bases, and the junction held 9 bases outside the gene matches. The germline gives CDR1 LGHDT, CDR2 YNNKEL (reference sequence). The DNA of the CDR3 is TGTGCCAGCAGCCAAGATTTAGTAGCGGGTGCAAATGAGCAGTTCTTC. Amino acid sequence: CASSQDLVAGANEQFF.

This rearrangement joins TRBV29-1 to TRBJ2-3; tentatively, D is TRBD2 (5 bases). The CDR3 extends over 16 amino acids. The V and J ends lost 1 base and 0 bases respectively, with 14 bases between them. Germline V CDR1 and CDR2: SQVTM, ANQGSEA. The CDR3: CSVEGPPGESTDTQYF. CDR3 nucleotide sequence: TGCAGCGTTGAAGGCCCGCCCGGGGAGAGCACAGATACGCAGTATTTT.

V usage is TRBV5-5 and J usage is TRBJ2-3, with 7 bases identical to TRBD2. The junction had 6 bases not matched to a gene; V was cut back by 4 bases and J by 4 bases. Looked up from germline, CDR1 is SGHKS and CDR2 is YYEKEE (reference sequence). This CDR3 has 14 amino acids. For the CDR3, the DNA is TGTGCCAGCAGCGACAGAACTAGCGCAGATACGCAGTATTTT. Protein sequence: CASSDRTSADTQYF.

This clonotype was seen many times. This rearrangement joins TRBV4-3 to TRBJ2-7, with D uncertain. V lost 0 bases to trimming and J lost 9 bases, with 18 bases between them. The CDR3 covers 15 residues. The germline V gene encodes CDR1 LGHNA and CDR2 YSLEER. The CDR3 sequence is CASSQDPRTAVVQYF. CDR3 in DNA: TGCGCCAGCAGCCAAGATCCCCGGACCGCCGTTGTGCAGTACTTC.

The chain uses TRBV6-6 and TRBJ2-5, with D perhaps TRBD1 or TRBD2 (6 bases each). The V end was cut by 2 bases, the J end by 5 bases, with 15 bases between. Germline CDR1 is MNHNY and CDR2 is SVGAGI (reference sequence). CDR3 length: 15 amino acids. In DNA form, the CDR3 reads TGTGCCAGCAGTTACCCCGTTACAGGGAGGGAGACCCAGTACTTC. This gives the protein CASSYPVTGRETQYF.

This clonotype has just a few counts. The CDR3 sequence is CASRLTGITDTQYF. The DNA of the CDR3 is TGTGCCAGCAGACTGACAGGGATCACAGATACGCAGTATTTT. The V and J genes are TRBV25-1 and TRBJ2-3; TRBD1 matches 7 bases. The CDR3 has 14 residues. Germline values: CDR1 MGHDK, CDR2 SYGVNS. V shed 6 bases and J 2 bases; nucleotides not matched to a gene: 5.

V gene TRBV13 combines with J gene TRBJ1-1; a weak D match, TRBD1 (5 bases). The V end lost 3 bases, the J end lost 5 bases, and 16 bases lay between the germline ends. Per the germline V gene, CDR1 is PRHDT and CDR2 is FYEKMQ (reference sequence). The CDR3 extends over 15 amino acids. CDR3 DNA sequence: TGTGCCAGCAGCTTTAGTGGGGGGGGGAGGACTGAAGCTTTCTTT. Its translation: CASSFSGGGRTEAFF.

V usage is TRBV18 and J usage is TRBJ1-1; 7 bases fit TRBD1. Per germline, CDR1 KGHSH and CDR2 LQKENI. V trimming: 6 bases; J trimming: 0 bases; junction bases outside the gene matches: 7. CDR3 length: 15 residues. CDR3 DNA sequence: TGTGCCAGCTCCTCGGCACAGGGGATGAACACTGAAGCTTTCTTT. Encoded protein: CASSSAQGMNTEAFF.

In its sample, this clonotype was seen a few times. V and J are TRBV6-6 and TRBJ1-4; weak D call: TRBD1 (5 bases). Looked up from germline, CDR1 is MNHNY and CDR2 is SVGAGI (reference sequence). V was trimmed by 8 bases and J by 0 bases, leaving 13 bases between them. The CDR3 is 15 residues long. The CDR3 sequence: CASALRGATNEKLFF. The DNA for the CDR3 is TGTGCCAGCGCGCTCCGGGGGGCAACTAATGAAAAACTGTTTTTT.

In this sample, this clonotype turned up a few times. This rearrangement joins TRBV7-2 to TRBJ1-2; the D gene is possibly TRBD1 (5 bases). Between the trimmed V and J ends, which lost 2 bases and 2 bases, there was a span of 9 bases. This CDR3 has 14 residues. Germline-derived CDR1 and CDR2 are SGHTA and FQGNSA. The CDR3 coding sequence is TGTGCCAGCAGCTTAATGGAGGGGAACTATGGCTACACCTTC. Translation gives CASSLMEGNYGYTF.

The chain joins TRBV6-5 to TRBJ2-1, with 11 bases that match TRBD2. V gave up 7 bases and J gave up 8 bases; unmatched junction bases: 10. CDR3 length: 15 amino acids. The germline CDR1 and CDR2 sequences are MNHEY and SVGAGI. CDR3 DNA sequence: TGTGCCAGCACCTCAGTAGCGGGGGGGCACCATGAGCAGTTCTTC. It is translated as CASTSVAGGHHEQFF.

This clonotype was counted between two and nine times. CDR3 loop: CASSLRGDGYGYTF. In DNA form, the CDR3 reads TGTGCCAGCAGCCTGCGGGGAGACGGCTATGGCTACACCTTC. The chain couples TRBV3-1 to TRBJ1-2; D not resolved. V was shortened by 4 bases and J by 4 bases, with 13 bases between the two germline ends. Germline values: CDR1 LGHDT, CDR2 YNNKEL (reference sequence). The CDR3 length is 14 residues.

This sequence joins TRBV7-2 and TRBJ2-5; D remains unclear. The J call may be mistaken, given a closer DNA end match to TRBJ2-7. Germline CDR1 is SGHTA and CDR2 is FQGNSA. The CDR3 runs 12 residues. The CDR3 loop reads CASRHGLYEQYF. As DNA, the CDR3 is TGTGCCAGCAGGCACGGGTTATACGAGCAGTACTTC.

This clonotype was seen only a few times. The rearrangement links TRBV5-1 to TRBJ2-5, with D possibly being TRBD2 (6 bases). The better agreement between TRBJ2-7 and the DNA end casts doubt on the J call. CDR3 length: 15 residues. Germline V lookup: CDR1 SGHRS, CDR2 YFSETQ. The DNA of the CDR3 is TGCGCCAGCAGCCCAATTAGCGGTGCAACCTACGAGCAGTACTTC. Amino acids: CASSPISGATYEQYF.

The rearrangement joins TRBV6-2 or TRBV6-3 to TRBJ1-2, with D tentatively TRBD1 (5 bases). CDR1 and CDR2 from the germline V gene are MNHEY and SVGEGT. The CDR3 has 13 amino acids. The V end lost 4 bases, the J end lost 8 bases, and 14 bases lay between the germline ends. CDR3 sequence reads: CASSWTGGRGYTF. The CDR3 coding sequence is TGTGCCAGCAGTTGGACGGGGGGAAGAGGCTACACCTTC.

The chain recombines TRBV2 with TRBJ2-7, with 10 bases matching TRBD1. Losses at the gene ends were 7 bases for V and 4 bases for J; bases not matched to a gene: 7. Germline CDR1 reads SNHLY; CDR2 reads FYNNEI. This CDR3 has 14 amino acids. CDR3 sequence: CASTKDRGIYEQYF. CDR3 DNA: TGTGCCAGCACTAAGGACAGGGGGATTTACGAGCAGTACTTC.

The CDR3, as DNA: TGCAGCGTCCCAACAGGACAGTCCGCGGGGGAGCAGTACTTC. Translating gives CSVPTGQSAGEQYF. The chain combines TRBV29-1 with TRBJ2-7; D may match TRBD1 or TRBD2 (6 bases each). Trimming removed 6 bases from V and 7 bases from J, with 22 bases in between. Germline V gene lookup returns CDR1 SQVTM and CDR2 ANQGSEA. The CDR3 spans 14 residues.

V usage is TRBV24-1 and J usage is TRBJ2-3; 8 bases match TRBD1. CDR3 length: 14 amino acids. The germline V gene encodes CDR1 KGHDR and CDR2 SFDVKD. Germline trimming cut 10 bases from V and 2 bases from J; bases unmatched to any gene: 7. CDR3 region: CATETTGATDTQYF. CDR3 DNA: TGTGCCACGGAGACGACAGGGGCCACAGATACGCAGTATTTT.

The J gene is TRBJ2-5, the V gene TRBV10-3, with a tentative D call TRBD2 (6 bases). The CDR3 totals 11 residues. V shed 3 bases and J shed 8 bases, with 7 bases lying between them. Germline CDR1 ENHRY, CDR2 SYGVKD. The CDR3 loop reads CAISEGLTQYF. For the CDR3, the DNA is TGTGCCATCAGTGAAGGACTAACCCAGTACTTC.

The chain links TRBV20-1 to TRBJ2-5; 12 positions agree with TRBD2. CDR3 size: 15 residues. V shed 4 bases, J shed 4 bases, and the junction held 7 bases outside the gene matches. The V gene's germline CDR1 is DFQATT and CDR2 SNEGSKA (reference sequence). The CDR3 sequence: CSANDPSGGGETQYF. The CDR3 DNA reads TGCAGTGCTAATGACCCTAGCGGGGGGGGAGAGACCCAGTACTTC.